The present TCR beta chain was sequenced within a study of CD8 T cells in Susac syndrome. Random-hexamer reverse transcription was applied to about 0.45 to 1 ug RNA. A single record per CDR3 protein comes from TCRdb applying MiXCR to the immunoSEQ multiplex PCR reads. Of 130,000 to 150,000 distinct CDR3 sequences in the sample, roughly 94% were seen once. The V gene lost 5 bases and the J gene lost 6 bases, with 13 bases spanning the gap. Germline CDR1 and CDR2: MNHEY and SVGAGI. This CDR3 has 14 amino acids. This clonotype occurred once. The V gene is TRBV6-5, the J gene TRBJ2-2; D gene uncertain. Sequenced sample: CD4+ T cells from PBMCs. The TCR comes from a human donor in good health. As DNA, the CDR3 is TGTGCCAGCAGTCCCCTGGCGGATCCCGGGGAGCTGTTTTTT. Translating it yields CASSPLADPGELFF.